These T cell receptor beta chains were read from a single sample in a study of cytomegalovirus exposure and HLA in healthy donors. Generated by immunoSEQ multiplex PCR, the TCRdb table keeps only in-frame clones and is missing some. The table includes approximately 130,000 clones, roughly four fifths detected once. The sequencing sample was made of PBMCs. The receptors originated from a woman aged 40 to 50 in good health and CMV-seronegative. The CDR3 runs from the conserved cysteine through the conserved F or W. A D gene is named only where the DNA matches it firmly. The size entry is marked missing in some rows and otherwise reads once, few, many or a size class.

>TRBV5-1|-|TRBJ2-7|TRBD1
CASRDSFSLYEQYF
TGCGCCAGCCGGGACAGTTTTTCGTTGTACGAGCAGTACTTC
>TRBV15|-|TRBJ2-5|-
CATSRDTSKETQYF
TGTGCCACCAGCAGAGACACTAGTAAAGAGACCCAGTACTTC
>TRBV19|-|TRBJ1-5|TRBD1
CASRPGTGGFQPQHF
TGTGCCAGTAGGCCCGGGACAGGGGGCTTTCAGCCCCAGCATTTT
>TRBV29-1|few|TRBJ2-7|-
CSVTQGIGEQYF
TGCAGCGTTACGCAGGGGATTGGCGAGCAGTACTTC
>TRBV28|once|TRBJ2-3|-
CASSSPNQYTQYF
TGTGCCAGCAGTTCCCCAAACCAGTATACGCAGTATTTT
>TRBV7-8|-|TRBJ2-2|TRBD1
CASSLRGQAFTGELFF
TGTGCCAGCAGCTTAAGGGGACAGGCGTTCACCGGGGAGCTGTTTTTT
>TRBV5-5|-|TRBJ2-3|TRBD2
CASSLGLAGTTDTQYF
TGTGCCAGCAGCTTGGGACTAGCGGGAACCACAGATACGCAGTATTTT
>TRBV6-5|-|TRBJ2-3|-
CASREATDTQYF
TGTGCCAGCAGGGAGGCCACAGATACGCAGTATTTT
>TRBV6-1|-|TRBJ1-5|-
CASLRSPSSNQPQHF
TGTGCCAGCCTTAGGAGTCCCTCGAGCAATCAGCCCCAGCATTTT
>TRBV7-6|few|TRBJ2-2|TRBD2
CASSLFIRSRGTSGNTGELFF
TGTGCCAGCAGCTTGTTTATTCGGTCGCGGGGGACTAGCGGTAACACCGGGGAGCTGTTTTTT
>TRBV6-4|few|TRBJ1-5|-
CASSANGDNQPQHF
TGTGCCAGCAGTGCCAACGGGGACAACCAGCCCCAGCATTTT
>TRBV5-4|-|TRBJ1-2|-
CASSLAANYGYTF
TGTGCCAGCAGCTTGGCAGCTAACTATGGCTACACCTTC
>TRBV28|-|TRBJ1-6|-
CASSSPRQGWSPLHF
TGTGCCAGCAGCTCCCCACGGCAGGGGTGGTCACCCCTCCACTTT
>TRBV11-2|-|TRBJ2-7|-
CASSLVAGAASSSYEQYF
TGTGCCAGCAGCTTAGTCGCGGGGGCCGCATCCTCCTCCTACGAGCAGTACTTC
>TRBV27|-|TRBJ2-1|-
CASTLFPGVSTEQFF
TGTGCCAGCACCCTTTTCCCAGGGGTTTCTACTGAGCAGTTCTTC
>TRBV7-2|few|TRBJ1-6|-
CASSLRQYSYNSPLHF
TGTGCCAGCAGCTTAAGACAGTACTCCTATAATTCACCCCTCCACTTT
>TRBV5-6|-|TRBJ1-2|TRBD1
CASSLTGVAYGYTF
TGTGCCAGCAGCTTGACAGGGGTAGCCTATGGCTACACCTTC
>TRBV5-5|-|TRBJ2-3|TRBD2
CASSLGLAGVTQYF
TGTGCCAGCAGCTTGGGACTAGCGGGAGTTACGCAGTATTTT
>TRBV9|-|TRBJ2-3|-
CASSAQDSDTDTQYF
TGTGCCAGCAGCGCGCAGGACTCTGACACAGATACGCAGTATTTT
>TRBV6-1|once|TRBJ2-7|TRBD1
CASSVGDSSYEQYF
TGTGCCAGCAGTGTGGGGGACAGTAGCTACGAGCAGTACTTC
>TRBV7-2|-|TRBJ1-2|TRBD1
CASSPQGDYGYTF
TGTGCCAGCAGCCCACAGGGGGACTATGGCTACACCTTC
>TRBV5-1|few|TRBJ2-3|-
CASSLDQTDTQYF
TGCGCCAGCAGCTTGGATCAGACAGATACGCAGTATTTT
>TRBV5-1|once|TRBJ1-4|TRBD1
CASSPEAGGGNEKLFF
TGCGCCAGCAGCCCTGAGGCAGGGGGCGGCAATGAAAAACTGTTTTTT
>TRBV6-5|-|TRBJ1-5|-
CASKRDSNQPQHF
TGTGCCAGCAAGAGGGATAGCAATCAGCCCCAGCATTTT
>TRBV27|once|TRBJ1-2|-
CASSLSYWGLDYYGYTF
TGTGCCAGCAGTTTATCGTACTGGGGGCTCGATTACTATGGCTACACCTTC
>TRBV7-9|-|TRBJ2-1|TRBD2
CASSPTSGAYNEQFF
TGTGCCAGCAGTCCAACTAGCGGAGCCTACAATGAGCAGTTCTTC
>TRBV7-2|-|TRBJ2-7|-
CASSSTSSSYEQYF
TGTGCCAGCAGCTCTACCTCTAGCTCCTACGAGCAGTACTTC
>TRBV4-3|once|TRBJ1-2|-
CASSRGTRYGYTF
TGCGCCAGCAGCCGGGGGACTCGCTATGGCTACACCTTC
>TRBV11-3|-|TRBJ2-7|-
CASSLGPQREQYF
TGTGCCAGCAGCTTAGGGCCCCAGCGCGAGCAGTACTTC
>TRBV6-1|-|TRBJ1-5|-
CASSEYRGQPQHF
TGTGCCAGCAGTGAATACCGAGGTCAGCCCCAGCATTTT
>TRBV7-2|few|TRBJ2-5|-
CASRFPGYLQETQYF
TGTGCCAGCAGATTTCCCGGTTACCTCCAAGAGACCCAGTACTTC
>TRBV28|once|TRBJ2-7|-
CASIIYVGSSYEQYF
TGTGCCAGCATCATATATGTGGGGAGCTCCTACGAGCAGTACTTC